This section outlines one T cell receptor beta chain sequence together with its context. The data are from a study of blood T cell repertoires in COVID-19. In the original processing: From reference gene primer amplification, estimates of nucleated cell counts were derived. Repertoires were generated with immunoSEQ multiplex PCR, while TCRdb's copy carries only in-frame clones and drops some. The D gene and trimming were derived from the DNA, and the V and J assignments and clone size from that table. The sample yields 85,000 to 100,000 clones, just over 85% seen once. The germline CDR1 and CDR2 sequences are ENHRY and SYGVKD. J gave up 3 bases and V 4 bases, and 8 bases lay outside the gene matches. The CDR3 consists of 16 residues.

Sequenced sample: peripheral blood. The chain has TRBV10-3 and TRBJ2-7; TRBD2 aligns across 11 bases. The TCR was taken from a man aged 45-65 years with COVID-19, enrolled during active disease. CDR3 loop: CAISGSTSGGFYEQYF. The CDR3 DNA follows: TGTGCCATCAGTGGGTCCACTAGCGGGGGTTTCTACGAGCAGTACTTC.